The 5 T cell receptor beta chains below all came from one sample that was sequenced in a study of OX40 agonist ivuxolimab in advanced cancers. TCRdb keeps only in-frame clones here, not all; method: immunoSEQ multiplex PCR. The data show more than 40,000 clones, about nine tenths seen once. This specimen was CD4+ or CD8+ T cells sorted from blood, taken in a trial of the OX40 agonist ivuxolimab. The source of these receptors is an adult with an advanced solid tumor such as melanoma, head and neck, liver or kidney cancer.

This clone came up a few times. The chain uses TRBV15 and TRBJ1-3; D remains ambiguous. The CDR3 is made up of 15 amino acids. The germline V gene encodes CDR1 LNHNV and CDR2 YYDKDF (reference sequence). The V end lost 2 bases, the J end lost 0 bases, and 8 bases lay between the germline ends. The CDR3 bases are TGTGCCACCAGCAGAAGCCACAACTCTGGAAACACCATATATTTT. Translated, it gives CATSRSHNSGNTIYF.

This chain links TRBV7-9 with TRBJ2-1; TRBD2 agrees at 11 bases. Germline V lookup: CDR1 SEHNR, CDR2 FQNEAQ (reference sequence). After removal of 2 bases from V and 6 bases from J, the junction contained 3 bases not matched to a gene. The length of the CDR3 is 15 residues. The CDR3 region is CASSLLAGGVNEQFF. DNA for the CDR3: TGTGCCAGCAGCTTACTAGCGGGAGGTGTCAATGAGCAGTTCTTC.

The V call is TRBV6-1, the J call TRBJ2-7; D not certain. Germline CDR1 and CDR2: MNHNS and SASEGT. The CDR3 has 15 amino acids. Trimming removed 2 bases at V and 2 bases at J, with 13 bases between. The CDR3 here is CASSERVSSAYEQYF. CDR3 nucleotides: TGTGCCAGCAGTGAACGGGTCAGTTCTGCCTACGAGCAGTACTTC.

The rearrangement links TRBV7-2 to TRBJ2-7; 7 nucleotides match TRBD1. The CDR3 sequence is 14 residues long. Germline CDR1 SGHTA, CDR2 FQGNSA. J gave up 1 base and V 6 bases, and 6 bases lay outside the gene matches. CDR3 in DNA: TGTGCCAGCAGAACTCCGGGACAGTCCTACGAGCAGTACTTC. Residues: CASRTPGQSYEQYF. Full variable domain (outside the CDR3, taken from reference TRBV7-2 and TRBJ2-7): GAGVSQSPSNKVTEKGKDVELRCDPISGHTALYWYRQSLGQGLEFLIYFQGNSAPDKSGLPSDRFSAERTGGSVSTLTIQRTQQEDSAVYLCASRTPGQSYEQYFGPGTRLTVT.

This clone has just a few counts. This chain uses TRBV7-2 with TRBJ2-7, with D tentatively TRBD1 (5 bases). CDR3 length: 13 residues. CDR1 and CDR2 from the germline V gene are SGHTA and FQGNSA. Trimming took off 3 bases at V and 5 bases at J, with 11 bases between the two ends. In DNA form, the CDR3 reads TGTGCCAGCAGCTTTTGGGGCGGCCACGAGCAGTACTTC. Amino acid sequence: CASSFWGGHEQYF. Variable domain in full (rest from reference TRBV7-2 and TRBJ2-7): GAGVSQSPSNKVTEKGKDVELRCDPISGHTALYWYRQSLGQGLEFLIYFQGNSAPDKSGLPSDRFSAERTGGSVSTLTIQRTQQEDSAVYLCASSFWGGHEQYFGPGTRLTVT.